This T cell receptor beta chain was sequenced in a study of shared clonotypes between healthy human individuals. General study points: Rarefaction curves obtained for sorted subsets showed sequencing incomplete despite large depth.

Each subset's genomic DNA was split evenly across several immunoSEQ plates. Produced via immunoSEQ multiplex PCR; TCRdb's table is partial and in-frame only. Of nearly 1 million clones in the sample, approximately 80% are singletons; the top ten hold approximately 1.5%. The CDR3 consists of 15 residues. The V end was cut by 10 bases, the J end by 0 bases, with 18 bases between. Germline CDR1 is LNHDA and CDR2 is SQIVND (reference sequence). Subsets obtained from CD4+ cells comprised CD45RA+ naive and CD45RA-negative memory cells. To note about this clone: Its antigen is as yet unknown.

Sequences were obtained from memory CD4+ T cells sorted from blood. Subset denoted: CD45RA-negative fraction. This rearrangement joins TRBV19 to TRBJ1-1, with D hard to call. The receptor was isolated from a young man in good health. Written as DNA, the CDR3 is TGTGCCACCCGACCCCCGGGGAGTATGAACACTGAAGCTTTCTTT. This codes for CATRPPGSMNTEAFF. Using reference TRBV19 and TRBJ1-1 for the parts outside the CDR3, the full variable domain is DGGITQSPKYLFRKEGQNVTLSCEQNLNHDAMYWYRQDPGQGLRLIYYSQIVNDFQKGDIAEGYSVSREKKESFPLTVTSAQKNPTAFYLCATRPPGSMNTEAFFGQGTRLTVV.